This T cell receptor (beta chain) was observed in a study of blood T cell repertoires in COVID-19 (dated by TCRdb to 2020 to 2021). Regarding the complete study: Samples covering the acute and convalescent phases of COVID-19 were provided by collaborators in the United States, Italy and Spain. A de-identified subject ID, COVID-19 status, age in years and sex were almost always included in the sample metadata. The prospective study material was composed of cDNA or gDNA derived from T cells, B-cell-depleted T cells, or PBMCs. The repertoires were released in a freely available public database intended as a resource for research on the immune response to SARS-CoV-2. Where available, HLA class I and class II types were obtained from metadata supplied by the sample provider rather than from assay-based typing. The samples were drawn from two sources: the first 160 participants of the ongoing ImmuneRACE study, and 950 to 1,500 subjects contributed by 6 global collaborators. Deeply sampled blood TCRbeta repertoires from subjects exposed to, actively infected with, or recovered from COVID-19 were included in the dataset. Results and caveats for the whole study, not just this receptor: Clinical and demographic metadata were provided uncurated, with the amount varying by source and participant.

TCRbeta CDR3 regions were amplified from genomic DNA using the immunoSEQ Assay, a bias-controlled multiplex PCR. Per the authors' processing: Nucleated cell counts per sample were estimated from amplification of reference gene primers within the assay. To quantify the absolute abundance of each unique TCRbeta CDR3 rearrangement, sequence reads were collapsed and filtered. For each sample, productive Simpson clonality was calculated as the square root of Simpson's diversity index across productive rearrangements. This immuneACCESS table, as held by TCRdb, lists in-frame sequences with V and J called but not all clones. Of the missing ones, under half trace to an unresolved V gene in checked studies; the others have no known cause. The V and J calls and clone size come from that table; D and trimming were worked out from the DNA. Within this sample are 300,000 to 400,000 clones, with 75% to 85% of them counted one time only. Approximately 7.5% of the sample belongs to the ten largest clones.

As regards this clone: This receptor's antigen is unknown. Base qualities are not provided; no much larger clone lies one nucleotide away.

Each collaborating institution followed its own protocols to collect whole blood in K2EDTA tubes. For TCRbeta analysis, collaborators shipped samples as frozen whole blood, isolated PBMCs, or DNA extracted from either of those sample types. Its CDR3 holds 13 amino acids, cysteine through phenylalanine. Only the CDR3 DNA stays, 39 bases, in frame from base 1. V is clipped by 2 bases and J by 4 bases, and the sequence between their germline boundaries is 9 bases long. From a lookup of the germline V gene, CDR1 and CDR2 are SGHVS and FQNEAQ. The source of this sequence is a human donor in a cohort sampled during active COVID-19. Sequenced material: peripheral blood. The chain joins TRBV7-8 to TRBJ2-7, with TRBD2 perhaps the D gene, on 6 matching bases. The sequenced DNA: TGTGCCAGCAGCTTACCGGAGGGGTACGAGCAGTACTTC. This is translated as CASSLPEGYEQYF.